This T cell receptor beta chain came from a study of cytomegalovirus exposure and HLA in healthy donors (dated by TCRdb to 2015 to 2018). In the study overall: An earlier analysis of 587 of the donors reported over 250 Gb of sequence data and 95 million to 120 million unique TCR beta sequences obtained from about 179 million T cells. The study profiled the T cell repertoires of 666 subjects by immunosequencing and related them to cytomegalovirus serostatus. Of the roughly 420 genotyped donors, 75% to 85% were placed in the genetic ancestry cluster associated with self-reported Caucasian donors. On average, over 200,000 unique TCR beta nucleotide sequences were sequenced per donor among roughly 430 genotyped donors of the cohort, with roughly 18% of those sequences being non-productive. The number of typed donors differed by locus: about 620-630 for A, B, C, DRB1 and DQB1; some 500 for DQA1; fewer than 610 for DPA1; and around 450 for DPB1. Class I and class II HLA loci were covered by the typing at four-digit resolution. A later analysis re-analyzed previously published TCR beta repertoires from roughly 600 donors and added high-resolution HLA genotyping to study TCR occurrence patterns. A separate validation cohort of over a hundred different subjects was used in addition to the roughly 720-subject first cohort. The study was designed to test whether signatures of past pathogen exposure could be identified by cataloging public T cell receptors. All discovery cohort repertoires had been generated using a single sequencing platform. In an earlier analysis of roughly 540 of the donors, high-throughput TCR beta sequencing was used to judge whether each TCR beta V gene segment behaved as functional or pseudogenic. Rather than using new phenotypic data, the later analysis identified candidate immune exposures from TCR beta sequences and from how often those sequences occurred across donors. An early release that covered approximately 600 HLA-typed donors contained about 300 gigabases of sequencing data and tens of millions of unique TCR sequences. Donor age, sex, ethnicity and CMV serostatus were compiled together with the repertoire data. Because of strong linkage in the cohort, roughly 5 DR-DQ haplotypes were treated as single units for association and clustering. Genome-wide SNP genotypes for about 60% of the roughly 670 donors were used in a later genetic analysis, which treated that subset as a discovery cohort. The study combined high-throughput TCR immunosequencing, statistical association of individual TCRs with disease status, and machine learning to predict cytomegalovirus infection status.

Note on this clone: The antigen it recognizes is unknown. Base-call qualities are not available, and no considerably larger clone is one nucleotide away.

Library construction relied on the immunoSEQ multiplex PCR assay. A mixture of 60 forward primers for TCR Vbeta segments and 13 reverse primers for TCR Jbeta segments was used in the multiplex PCR. The CDR3 region of rearranged TCR beta genes was amplified from genomic DNA with a multiplex PCR assay. Amplified TCR beta libraries were sequenced as 87-base-pair reads on the Illumina HiSeq System. The published analysis was carried out like this. Across the roughly 600 repertoires, a later analysis counted 80 million or so unique TCR beta chains, around 10 million of which were shared by at least two donors. A nearest-neighbor algorithm error-corrected the raw reads and collapsed the reads into unique sequences, merging closely related sequences to remove PCR and sequencing errors. V, D and J gene segments were assigned by aligning CDR3 sequences to IMGT reference sequences. For a sequence to be retained, at least a six-nucleotide match to both a V gene segment and a J gene segment was required. Rearrangements were classified as productive when the CDR3 lacked stop codons and remained in frame with V and J, and all other rearrangements were classified as non-productive. CDR3 was defined according to IMGT convention as the region running from the second conserved V-encoded cysteine to the conserved J-encoded phenylalanine. The earlier analysis of about 620 of the donors excluded sequences that lacked an unambiguous match to a single V gene segment. An earlier analysis of fewer than 650 of the donors classified V segments as functional when productive rearrangements were above 56.7% and as segregating when the standard deviation between donors was above 5%. A statistical classification framework was built to diagnose cytomegalovirus status from the catalog of TCR beta chain sequences. In a later analysis, V and J genes were assigned by comparing TCR nucleotide sequences against IMGT/GENE-DB human TR gene sequences. A later analysis assigned CDR3 sequences and most-parsimonious VDJ recombination scenarios with the TCRdist pipeline. In a later analysis, each TCR beta chain was defined by its CDR3 amino acid sequence together with its V-gene family, and reads lacking a unique V-gene family were excluded. As a way to deal with suspected cross-contamination and a sequencing artifact, a later analysis dropped hundreds of nucleotide sequences that were highly shared and had low generation probability. A later analysis calculated a clonal expansion index for each public chain from normalized within-repertoire ranks of inferred template counts. Generation probabilities in a later analysis came from a VDJ recombination model fitted to out-of-frame rearrangements, and those results were checked against IGoR. In a later analysis, hypergeometric tests were used to score TCR-TCR, TCR-HLA and TCR-CMV co-occurrence, with a repertoire-size bias correction applied to TCR pairs. A later analysis estimated false discovery rates by permuting HLA or CMV assignments 20 times. A later analysis grouped co-occurring TCRs with DBSCAN, adding TCRdist sequence similarity when clustering within HLA-allele-positive subsets. Repertoires with fewer than 30,000 or more than 120,000 public chains were left out of co-occurrence clustering, as were five repertoires with anomalous nucleotide sharing. TCRdb re-hosts the immuneACCESS table, in-frame sequences only. Its copies lack some clones; in the studies checked, an unresolved V gene accounts for under half of them, and the cause for the rest is not known. That table gives V, J and clone size, and the DNA gave D and trimming. This sample lists under 250,000 clones; around 81% were detected once. The ten largest clonotypes hold 1.5% to 2% of the sample.

The cohort comprised some 700 healthy bone marrow donors. Cohort members were all nominally healthy when sampled, although unrecorded immune exposures were likely present. The donor tested CMV seronegative, placing the donor among the 352 seronegative members of the cohort. Every donor gave a peripheral blood sample, and the peripheral blood mononuclear cells from that sample were used for TCR beta sequencing. Genomic DNA was extracted from the blood cell samples with the Qiagen DNeasy Blood Extraction Kit. Broader findings and caveats from the paper: In a later analysis, TCR association rates were found to vary across HLA loci, with the most associated TCRs seen for DRB1 alleles and the fewest for HLA-C alleles. Most TCR sequences were seen in very few donors, while some public TCRs were found in many individuals. The cohort was sequenced for TCR beta chains only, and without alpha or paired-chain data the features that could be detected were limited. A few of the identified cytomegalovirus-associated TCR beta chains were confirmed in vitro to be specific for cytomegalovirus antigens. A further reported finding was that TCR beta sequences accurately predicted the HLA-A and HLA-B alleles for most subjects in the first cohort. Several of the top co-occurrence clusters appeared to be linked to parvovirus B19, influenza, CMV and Epstein-Barr virus, according to a later analysis. Broadly in line with IMGT annotations, most TCR beta V segments showed up in productive rearrangements about 87% or about 30% of the time in an earlier analysis of roughly 590 of the donors. Most CMV-associated TCR beta chains appeared to be HLA-restricted in a later analysis, and the HLA associations seemed to be driven largely by CMV exposure. Assigning TCR associations to individual alleles was difficult when HLA alleles, especially DR and DQ, strongly co-occurred. CMV serostatus was the only immune exposure information available for the cohort. The sequencing pipeline was judged likely to have produced a cluster of highly shared sequence variants as a technical artifact. The classifier was reported to diagnose cytomegalovirus status with high specificity and sensitivity in both the original cohort and the validation cohort. Correlated functional status among segregating V segments might reflect linkage disequilibrium, but an unknown experimental factor could not be ruled out. In a later genetic analysis, fewer N-insertions in productive TCRs were reported among donors in an Asian-associated ancestry cluster than the approximately 710-donor mean. In a later analysis, some 18,000 TCR beta sequences were associated with specific HLA alleles at a false discovery rate of 0.05. The study listed 170 or so TCR beta chains as associated with cytomegalovirus. The authors suggested that the approach could potentially be extended to other disease states and immunological phenotypes. Because HLA typing was unavailable for some donors at each locus, only the typed subset was used in association tests. Presence/absence analyses assumed roughly uniform sequencing depth across donors, an assumption that may not hold. Because counts were too low, seventeen rarely observed V segments, including chromosome 9 orphons, were excluded from the earlier analysis of some 540 of the donors. A later genetic analysis associated a missense DCLRE1C variant with V-gene and J-gene trimming of TCR beta chains, and an independent cohort replicated the association. A later analysis found that HLA-associated TCR beta chains were more clonally expanded and had lower generation probabilities than equally common non-associated chains.

This TCR was sampled from a man younger than 45 in good health and CMV-seronegative. Material for sequencing was PBMCs.

The CDR3 protein is CASSTMDKYNEQFF. The nucleotides are TGTGCCAGCAGCACTATGGACAAGTACAATGAGCAGTTCTTC. The chain is assembled from TRBV7-6 and TRBJ2-1; TRBD1 is a weak D gene call, 5 bases matching. The CDR3 contains 14 residues, cysteine and phenylalanine counted. Only the CDR3 DNA stays, 42 bases, in frame from base 1. Per the germline V gene, SGHVS is the CDR1 and FNYEAQ is the CDR2. The germline ends are 12 bases apart after V is trimmed by 5 bases and J by 4 bases. Here the CDR3 is joined to the reference TRBV7-6 and TRBJ2-1 genes, and the full variable domain is: GAGVSQSPRYKVTKRGQDVALRCDPISGHVSLYWYRQALGQGPEFLTYFNYEAQQDKSGLPNDRFSAERPEGSISTLTIQRTEQRDSAMYRCASSTMDKYNEQFFGPGTRLTVL.